The sample holds a few counts of the clone carrying this TCR beta chain. The source of the sample is a study of cytomegalovirus exposure and HLA in healthy donors. The CDR3 is made up of 13 amino acids. V trimming: 6 bases; J trimming: 5 bases; junction bases outside the gene matches: 3. Germline values: CDR1 MNHEY, CDR2 SVGAGI. Amplification used 60 Vbeta primers and 13 Jbeta primers. Assay used: immunoSEQ multiplex PCR; TCRdb lists only in-frame clones, some missing. The profile shows roughly 93,000 clones, roughly 79% of them singletons. V gene TRBV6-5 combines with J gene TRBJ1-2; 10 bases align to TRBD1. The specimen sequenced was PBMCs. This clonotype was sampled from a man younger than 40 in good health and CMV-seronegative. CDR3 sequence (DNA): TGTGCCAGCAGCCGGACAGGGGGGTATGGCTACACCTTC. It codes for CASSRTGGYGYTF.